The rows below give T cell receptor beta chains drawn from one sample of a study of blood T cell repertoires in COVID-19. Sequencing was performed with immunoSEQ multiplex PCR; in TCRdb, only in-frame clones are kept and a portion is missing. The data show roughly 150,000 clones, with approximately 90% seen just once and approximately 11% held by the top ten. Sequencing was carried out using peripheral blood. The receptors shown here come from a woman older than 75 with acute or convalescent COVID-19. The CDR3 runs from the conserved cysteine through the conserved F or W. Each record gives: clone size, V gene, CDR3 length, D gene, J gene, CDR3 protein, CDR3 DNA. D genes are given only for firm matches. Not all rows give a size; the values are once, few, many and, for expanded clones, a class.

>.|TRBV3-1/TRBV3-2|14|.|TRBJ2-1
CASSRDRTQNEQFF
TGTGCCAGCAGTCGCGACAGGACTCAAAATGAGCAGTTCTTC
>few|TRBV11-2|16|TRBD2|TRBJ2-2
CASSLTSGGPILELFF
TGTGCCAGCAGCCTAACTAGCGGGGGCCCCATCTTGGAGCTGTTTTTT
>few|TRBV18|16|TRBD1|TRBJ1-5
CASSPSMTGVGQPQHF
TGTGCCAGCTCACCTAGTATGACAGGGGTCGGGCAGCCCCAGCATTTT
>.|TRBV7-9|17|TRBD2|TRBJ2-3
CASSTDTGLAPTDTQYF
TGTGCCAGCAGCACAGACACGGGACTAGCGCCCACAGATACGCAGTATTTT
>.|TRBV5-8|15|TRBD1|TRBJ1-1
CASRAFSGGGTEAFF
TGTGCCAGCCGCGCGTTTTCAGGGGGTGGCACTGAAGCTTTCTTT
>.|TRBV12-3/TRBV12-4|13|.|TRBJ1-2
CASSTGTLYGYTF
TGTGCCAGCAGCACAGGGACCCTCTATGGCTACACCTTC
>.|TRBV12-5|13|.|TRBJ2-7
CASGLVGGVEQYF
TGTGCTAGTGGTTTGGTAGGGGGGGTCGAGCAGTACTTC
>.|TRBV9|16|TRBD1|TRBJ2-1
CASSVAGTGGVNEQFF
TGTGCCAGCAGCGTAGCGGGGACAGGGGGCGTAAATGAGCAGTTCTTC
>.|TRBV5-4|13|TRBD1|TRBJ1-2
CASSAGTAYGYTF
TGTGCCAGCAGCGCGGGGACAGCCTATGGCTACACCTTC
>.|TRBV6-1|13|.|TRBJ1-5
CASSEPGHRIRHF
TGTGCCAGCAGTGAACCGGGACACCGGATAAGGCATTTT
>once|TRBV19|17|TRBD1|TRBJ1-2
CASSIGDRVGAREGYTF
TGTGCCAGTAGTATAGGGGACAGGGTCGGCGCTCGAGAAGGCTACACCTTC
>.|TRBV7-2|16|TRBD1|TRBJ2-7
CASSPEATGLAYEQYF
TGTGCCAGCAGCCCCGAGGCGACAGGGTTAGCCTACGAGCAGTACTTC
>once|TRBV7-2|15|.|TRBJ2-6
CASSALGPGANVLTF
TGTGCCAGCAGCGCCCTGGGCCCTGGGGCCAACGTCCTGACTTTC
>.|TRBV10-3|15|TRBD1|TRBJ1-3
CAISPWDRAGNTIYF
TGTGCCATCAGCCCTTGGGACAGGGCTGGAAACACCATATATTTT
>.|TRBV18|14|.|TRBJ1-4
CASSSTQKNEKLFF
TGTGCCAGCTCAAGTACACAGAAAAATGAAAAACTGTTTTTT
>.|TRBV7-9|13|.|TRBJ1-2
CASSLGTSYGYTF
TGTGCCAGCAGCTTGGGCACCAGCTATGGCTACACCTTC
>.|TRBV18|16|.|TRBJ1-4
CASSLQAGETVEKLFF
TGTGCCAGCTCACTGCAGGCCGGGGAGACGGTGGAAAAACTGTTTTTT
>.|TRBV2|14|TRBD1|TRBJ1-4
CASSAQGAKGELFF
TGTGCCAGCAGCGCACAGGGGGCGAAGGGGGAACTGTTTTTT
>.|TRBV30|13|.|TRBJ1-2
CAWTKTVNYGYTF
TGTGCCTGGACCAAGACAGTTAACTATGGCTACACCTTC
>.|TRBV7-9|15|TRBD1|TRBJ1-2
CASSLDEGGPYGYTF
TGTGCCAGCAGCTTAGATGAAGGGGGCCCCTATGGCTACACCTTC
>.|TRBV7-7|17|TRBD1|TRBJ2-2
CASSHSDRASLTGELFF
TGTGCTAGCAGCCACTCGGACAGGGCCAGCCTTACCGGGGAGCTGTTTTTT
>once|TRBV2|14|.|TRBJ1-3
CASSTTGSGNTIYF
TGTGCCAGCAGTACCACGGGATCTGGAAACACCATATATTTT
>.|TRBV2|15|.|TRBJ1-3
CASRPDRGSGNTIYF
TGTGCCAGCCGCCCAGACCGAGGCTCTGGAAACACCATATATTTT
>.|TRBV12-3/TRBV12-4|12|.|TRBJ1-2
CASRDRLYGYTF
TGTGCCAGCAGAGACAGGCTCTATGGCTACACCTTC
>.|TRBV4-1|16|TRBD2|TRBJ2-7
CASSIGTSGGVYEQYF
TGCGCCAGCAGCATCGGGACTAGCGGGGGGGTCTACGAGCAGTACTTC